These 6 T cell receptor beta chains originate from one sample sequenced in a study of radiation and T cells in renal cell carcinoma. The data were produced by immunoSEQ multiplex PCR, yet TCRdb's version contains in-frame clones alone and is incomplete. Of roughly 120,000 clones in the sample, around four fifths were seen once. Time point in this sample: blood 2 weeks post-SBRT. Treatment given: 15 Gy SBRT to primary tumor, nephrectomy 4 weeks later. The sample here was blood, taken from a patient whose treatment included radiotherapy and nephrectomy. These TCRs come from a woman aged 55-75 years with renal cell carcinoma.

This clone was seen only a few times. The V gene is TRBV9, the J gene TRBJ1-1; D remains ambiguous. This CDR3 spans 14 amino acids. CDR1 is SGDLS, CDR2 YYNGEE, per germline. Trimming took 0 bases from V and 2 from J, leaving 8 bases between them. CDR3: CASSVGDTNTEAFF. For the CDR3, the DNA is TGTGCCAGCAGCGTAGGAGACACCAACACTGAAGCTTTCTTT.

This clone was counted only a few times. The chain combines TRBV6-6 with TRBJ1-1; D not resolved. In germline, CDR1 is MNHNY, CDR2 SVGAGI (reference sequence). This CDR3 is built from 13 residues. Trimming stripped 0 bases from V and 8 bases from J, with 10 bases between. CDR3 in amino acids: CASSYSIEEEAFF. Here the CDR3 DNA reads TGTGCCAGCAGTTACTCGATTGAGGAAGAAGCTTTCTTT.

J is TRBJ1-4 and V is TRBV2, with TRBD1 identical over 9 bases. The CDR3 extends over 17 amino acids. Per the germline V gene, CDR1 is SNHLY and CDR2 is FYNNEI. Trimming removed 4 bases from V and 8 bases from J; junction bases left unmatched: 14. CDR3 sequence: CASSGYLDRGRSEKLFF. The CDR3 coding sequence is TGTGCCAGCAGTGGGTACCTCGACAGGGGGAGATCGGAAAAACTGTTTTTT.

This rearrangement joins TRBV5-4 to TRBJ1-5; a weak D match, TRBD1 (6 bases). Trimming cost V 5 bases and J 4 bases, with 19 bases left between them. Germline-derived CDR1 and CDR2 are SGHNT and YYREEE (reference sequence). The CDR3 runs 16 residues. The CDR3 region has the DNA TGTGCCAGCAGTCCCACCCCCAGGGGCGAGAATCAGCCCCAGCATTTT. Translation: CASSPTPRGENQPQHF.

V gene TRBV6-6 combines with J gene TRBJ2-1, with 7 bases matching TRBD1. This CDR3 spans 12 amino acids. Germline CDR1 MNHNY, CDR2 SVGAGI (reference sequence). The trim removed 6 bases at V and 8 bases at J, leaving 4 bases unmatched. The CDR3 bases are TGTGCCAGCAGGACAGGGCTGGATGAGCAGTTCTTC. Translating it yields CASRTGLDEQFF.

This sequence joins TRBV30 and TRBJ1-5; D is undetermined. Germline CDR1 and CDR2: GTSNPN and SVGIG (reference sequence). The CDR3 consists of 11 residues. Trimming removed 5 bases at V and 7 bases at J, with 9 bases between. The CDR3 here is CAWGRGQPQHF. The CDR3 DNA reads TGTGCCTGGGGAAGAGGCCAGCCCCAGCATTTT.